A single sample is the source of the 7 T cell receptor beta chains below, sequenced in a study of blood T cell repertoires in COVID-19. The table came from immunoSEQ multiplex PCR; TCRdb's copy has only in-frame clones and leaves some out. The data contain 26,000 or so clones, around 92% of them singletons. The sequencing input was peripheral blood. These receptors were taken from a human donor in a cohort sampled during active COVID-19.

This clone was detected only once. The chain has TRBV14 and TRBJ2-7, with a tentative D call TRBD1 (7 bases). The CDR3 is made up of 16 amino acids. CDR1 and CDR2 from the germline V gene are SGHDN and FVKESK. Trimming left V 0 bases short and J 5 bases short, with 17 bases between. In DNA form, the CDR3 reads TGTGCCAGCAGCCAAGATTATTGGCGGGACAGAAACGAGCAGTACTTC. Protein sequence: CASSQDYWRDRNEQYF.

This chain uses TRBV6-5 with TRBJ2-7; D is perhaps TRBD2 (7 bases). CDR1 MNHEY and CDR2 SVGAGI come from the germline V gene. This CDR3 has 14 amino acids. V was cut by 7 bases and J by 2 bases, with 15 bases left in between. The CDR3 sequence is CASTEGGSTYEQYF. CDR3 nucleotide sequence: TGTGCCAGCACCGAGGGGGGGTCAACCTACGAGCAGTACTTC.

The CDR3 nucleotides are TGTGCCAGCAGTTACGCAGGGTCTACCGATACGCAGTATTTT. Residues: CASSYAGSTDTQYF. The chain combines TRBV6-6 with TRBJ2-3; D may be TRBD1 (5 bases). CDR3 length equals 14 residues. From germline, CDR1 is MNHNY and CDR2 SVGAGI (reference sequence). Trimming took off 2 bases at V and 6 bases at J, with 12 bases between the two ends.

The chain carries TRBV18 and TRBJ2-3, with TRBD1 identical over 12 bases. The CDR3 contains 16 residues. With V trimmed by 2 bases and J by 3 bases, 3 bases remained unmatched. Germline CDR1 KGHSH, CDR2 LQKENI. Written as DNA, the CDR3 is TGTGCCAGCTCACCAGGGACAGGGGGCTTGACAGATACGCAGTATTTT. It yields the protein CASSPGTGGLTDTQYF.

The chain carries TRBV2 and TRBJ2-7; TRBD2 matches at 10 bases. Germline values: CDR1 SNHLY, CDR2 FYNNEI. The length of the CDR3 is 19 residues. Trimming took 0 bases from V and 1 from J; bases not matched to a gene: 12. CDR3 sequence: CASSEARGTSETFSYEQYF. In DNA, the CDR3 is TGTGCCAGCAGTGAAGCGCGGGGGACTAGCGAGACATTTTCCTACGAGCAGTACTTC.

The chain employs TRBV10-1 and TRBJ2-4, with D possibly matching TRBD1 (5 bases). The CDR3 contains 16 residues. V was shortened by 3 bases and J by 2 bases, with 14 bases between the two germline ends. The V gene's germline CDR1 is WNHNN and CDR2 SYGVQD (reference sequence). As DNA, the CDR3 is TGCGCCAGCAGTGATCCCAGGGATTTTCCCAAAAACATTCAGTACTTC. This encodes CASSDPRDFPKNIQYF.

The rearrangement uses TRBV19 and TRBJ2-3, with 7 bases matching TRBD2. After removal of 5 bases from V and 5 bases from J, the junction contained 7 bases not matched to a gene. Germline-derived CDR1 and CDR2 are LNHDA and SQIVND (reference sequence). The CDR3 sequence is 14 residues long. CDR3 coding DNA: TGTGCCAGTAGTGAACGGGGGGTGATAGATACGCAGTATTTT. Protein product: CASSERGVIDTQYF.